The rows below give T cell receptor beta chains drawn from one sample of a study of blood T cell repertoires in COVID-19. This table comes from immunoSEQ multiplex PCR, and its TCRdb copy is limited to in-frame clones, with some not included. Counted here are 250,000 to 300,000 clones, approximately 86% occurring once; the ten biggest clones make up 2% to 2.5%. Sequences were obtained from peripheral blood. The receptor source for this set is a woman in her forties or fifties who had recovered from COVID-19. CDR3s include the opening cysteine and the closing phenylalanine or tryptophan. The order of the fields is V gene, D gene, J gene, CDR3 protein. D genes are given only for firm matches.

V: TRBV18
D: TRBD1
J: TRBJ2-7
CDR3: CASSPGDRVNEQYF

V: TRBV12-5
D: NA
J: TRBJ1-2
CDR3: CASGSGINYGRAF

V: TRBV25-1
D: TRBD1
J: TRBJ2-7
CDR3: CASSNTGVTLYEQYF

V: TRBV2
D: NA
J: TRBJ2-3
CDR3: CASSGGQTTDTQYF

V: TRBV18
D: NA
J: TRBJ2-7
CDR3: CASSPPGVYEQYF

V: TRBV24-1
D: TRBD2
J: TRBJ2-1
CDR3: CATSDPLTSGRSNEQFF

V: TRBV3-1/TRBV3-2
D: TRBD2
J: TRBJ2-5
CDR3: CASSFLTSGQETQYF

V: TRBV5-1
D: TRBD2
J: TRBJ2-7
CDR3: CASSLGTSGAYEQYF

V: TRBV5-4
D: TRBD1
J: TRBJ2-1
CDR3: CASSLGQGGFNEQFF

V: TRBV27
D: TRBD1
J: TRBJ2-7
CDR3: CASSLYPPDRGYFYEQYF

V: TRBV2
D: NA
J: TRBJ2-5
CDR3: CASSTRLGAETQYF

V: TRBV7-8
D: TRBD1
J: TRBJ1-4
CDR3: CASSLGGGTGIEKLFF

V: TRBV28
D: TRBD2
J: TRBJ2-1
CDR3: CASSFRGLAMYNEQFF

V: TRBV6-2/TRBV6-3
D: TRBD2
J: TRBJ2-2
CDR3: CASSSGLAGGQDTGELFF

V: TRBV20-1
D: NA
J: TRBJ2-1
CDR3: CSASSYGVLNEQFF